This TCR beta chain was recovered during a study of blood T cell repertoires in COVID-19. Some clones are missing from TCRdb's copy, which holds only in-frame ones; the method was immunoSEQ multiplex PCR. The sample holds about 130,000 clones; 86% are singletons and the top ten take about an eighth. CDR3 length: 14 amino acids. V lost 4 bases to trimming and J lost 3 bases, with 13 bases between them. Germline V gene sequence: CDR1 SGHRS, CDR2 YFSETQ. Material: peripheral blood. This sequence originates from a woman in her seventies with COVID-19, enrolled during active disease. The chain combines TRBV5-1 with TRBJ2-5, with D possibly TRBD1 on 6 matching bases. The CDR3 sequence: CASSPRGQEETQYF. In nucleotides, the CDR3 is TGCGCCAGCAGCCCCAGGGGACAAGAAGAGACCCAGTACTTC.